These 11 T cell receptor beta chains came from one sample sequenced in a study of blood T cell repertoires in COVID-19 (dated by TCRdb to about 2020). Receptor amplification or capture employed the immunoSEQ multiplex PCR assay. What TCRdb holds here is the immuneACCESS table cut down to in-frame rearrangements. Part of the clones is not present; checked against another copy, under half of the missing clones reflect an unresolved V gene, and the others are unexplained. Counted in this sample were 450,000 to 500,000 clones; approximately 85% of them appeared once. The ten largest clones capture approximately 3.2% of the sample. The sequenced material came from peripheral blood. These receptors were obtained from a human donor in a cohort sampled during active COVID-19.

V is TRBV7-9 and J is TRBJ2-7; D might be TRBD1 (5 bases). This CDR3 comprises 15 residues. The germline V gene has CDR1 SEHNR and CDR2 FQNEAQ (reference sequence). Deletions cut 1 base from V and 5 bases from J, with 15 bases between. CDR3 in DNA: TGTGCCAGCAGCTTAGAGCGAGTGGGGCTGAACGAGCAGTACTTC. It specifies CASSLERVGLNEQYF.

This chain joins TRBV20-1 and TRBJ2-7; 7 positions match TRBD1. The junction had 8 bases not matched to a gene; V was cut back by 3 bases and J by 3 bases. The CDR3 sequence is 14 residues long. The germline gives CDR1 DFQATT, CDR2 SNEGSKA (reference sequence). The CDR3 protein is CSASPTGNLYEQYF. CDR3 nucleotides: TGCAGTGCTAGTCCGACAGGGAATCTCTACGAGCAGTACTTC.

V usage is TRBV6-5 and J usage is TRBJ1-2; 8 nucleotides line up with TRBD1. This CDR3 comprises 14 residues. J was trimmed by 4 bases and V by 8 bases; bases with no gene match: 9. Germline CDR1 and CDR2: MNHEY and SVGAGI. This chain's CDR3 is CASHSDRGGYGYTF. The CDR3 DNA sequence: TGTGCCAGCCATAGCGACAGGGGTGGCTATGGCTACACCTTC.

The CDR3 loop is CASSSGTLGEQYF. CDR3 nucleotides: TGTGCCAGCAGTAGCGGGACATTGGGAGAGCAGTACTTC. V is TRBV6-2 or TRBV6-3 and J is TRBJ2-7; a weak D match, TRBD2 (7 bases). There are 13 residues in the CDR3. The germline V gene has CDR1 MNHEY and CDR2 SVGEGT. V lost 5 bases, J lost 7 bases, and 15 bases lay in between.

This chain connects TRBV12-5 to TRBJ2-1; the D gene is possibly TRBD2 (5 bases). The CDR3 has 13 residues. Deletions cut 1 base from V and 10 bases from J, with 11 bases between. Germline CDR1 and CDR2: LGHNT and FRNRAP. Here the CDR3 DNA reads TGTGCTAGTGGTTTGGCTAGCAAGGGAGAGCAGTTCTTC. It yields the protein CASGLASKGEQFF.

The rearrangement links TRBV19 to TRBJ2-1; no definite D call. CDR3 length equals 14 residues. Per germline, CDR1 LNHDA and CDR2 SQIVND (reference sequence). Trimming removed 1 base at V and 4 bases at J, with 8 bases between. CDR3 bases: TGTGCCAGTAGTATAGTCCCAGATTACAATGAGCAGTTCTTC. Translation gives CASSIVPDYNEQFF.

The V and J genes are TRBV15 and TRBJ2-7, with 11 bases lining up with TRBD1. The CDR3 sequence is 14 residues long. Trimming at V came to 6 bases and at J to 4 bases, leaving 5 bases not matched to a gene. Germline V gene lookup returns CDR1 LNHNV and CDR2 YYDKDF (reference sequence). The CDR3 sequence: CATSFGTGGYEQYF. The CDR3 region has the DNA TGTGCCACCAGTTTCGGGACAGGGGGTTACGAGCAGTACTTC. The full variable domain, its missing parts supplied by reference TRBV15 and TRBJ2-7, is DAMVIQNPRYQVTQFGKPVTLSCSQTLNHNVMYWYQQKSSQAPKLLFHYYDKDFNNEADTPDNFQSRRPNTSFCFLDIRSPGLGDTAMYLCATSFGTGGYEQYFGPGTRLTVT.

This clone was seen a few times. The V gene is TRBV7-2, the J gene TRBJ2-5, with TRBD1 matching over 7 bases. The germline CDR1 and CDR2 sequences are SGHTA and FQGNSA. This CDR3 contains 14 residues. Trimming removed 7 bases from V and 5 bases from J; junction bases left unmatched: 10. The CDR3 here is CASTSLDRAETQYF. In DNA, the CDR3 is TGTGCCAGCACCTCACTCGACAGGGCGGAGACCCAGTACTTC.

The chain uses TRBV5-4 and TRBJ1-2; possibly TRBD1 for D (5 bases). Deletions cut 3 bases from V and 0 bases from J, with 12 bases between. The CDR3 length is 15 residues. Germline CDR1 and CDR2: SGHNT and YYREEE (reference sequence). CDR3 sequence: CASSSPDIANYGYTF. The CDR3 DNA reads TGTGCCAGCAGCTCACCGGACATAGCTAACTATGGCTACACCTTC.

The gene calls are TRBV30 and TRBJ2-7, with D perhaps matching TRBD1 (5 bases). Per the germline V gene, CDR1 is GTSNPN and CDR2 is SVGIG (reference sequence). Between the trimmed V and J ends, which lost 2 bases and 2 bases, there was a span of 13 bases. The CDR3 extends over 14 amino acids. The CDR3 spells CAWSWSGQTYEQYF. As DNA, the CDR3 is TGTGCCTGGAGTTGGTCAGGACAAACCTACGAGCAGTACTTC.

The chain links TRBV7-2 to TRBJ2-7, with 7 nucleotides matching TRBD1. Germline CDR1 and CDR2: SGHTA and FQGNSA. This CDR3 has 14 residues. J lost 2 bases, V lost 5 bases, and 6 bases had no gene match. CDR3 region: CASSHDRVAYEQYF. The CDR3 nucleotides are TGTGCCAGCAGCCATGACAGGGTTGCCTACGAGCAGTACTTC.